This is a list of T cell receptor beta chains from one sample in a study of graft-versus-host responses after intestinal transplantation. Produced via immunoSEQ multiplex PCR; TCRdb's table is partial and in-frame only. The sample has about 12,000 clones, just under 35% seen once. Sequencing used alloreactive CD8+ T cells from a mixed lymphocyte reaction culture, obtained before intestinal transplant. Source of these receptors: a human patient who received an intestinal transplant. Both conserved end residues are part of each CDR3. The D gene is left open where the match is weak. Where a row states a size, it is once, few, many or the class of an expanded clone; other rows omit it.

cdr3_nt cdr3_aa d_call v_call clone_size j_call
TGTGCCAGTAGTCCGAGGGCCTTTAATGAGCAGTTCTTC CASSPRAFNEQFF - TRBV19 - TRBJ2-1
TGTGCCAGCAGCGAGACAGGGAGCTCCTACAATGAGCAGTTCTTC CASSETGSSYNEQFF TRBD1 TRBV9 few TRBJ2-1
TGTGCCAGCAGCCGGACTAGCGGGAGGGCTGAGCAGTTCTTC CASSRTSGRAEQFF TRBD2 TRBV11-2 few TRBJ2-1
TGTGCCAGCAGCTCGGCGGAAGTTCAAGAGACCCAGTACTTC CASSSAEVQETQYF - TRBV7-9 medium-sized TRBJ2-5
TGCGCCAGCAGCTTGGCGGTTAACACTGAAGCTTTCTTT CASSLAVNTEAFF - TRBV5-1 few TRBJ1-1
TGTGCCAGCAGCGTCTCCGGGGGGAGCTCCTACAATGAGCAGTTCTTC CASSVSGGSSYNEQFF TRBD2 TRBV27 - TRBJ2-1
TGTGCCAGCAGTGTTAGTATGGCAGGGTGGAATGGCTACACCTTC CASSVSMAGWNGYTF - TRBV2 - TRBJ1-2
TGTGCCAGCAGTTTAACCGGTAGCTCCTACGAGCAGTACTTC CASSLTGSSYEQYF - TRBV6-5 - TRBJ2-7
TGTGCCAGAACCACGGGGACAGAGAACACCGGGGAGCTGTTTTTT CARTTGTENTGELFF TRBD1 TRBV2 few TRBJ2-2
TGTGCCAGCACCGTTAGCGGCGTCTCCTACGAGCAGTACTTC CASTVSGVSYEQYF - TRBV5-6 - TRBJ2-7
TGTGCCAGCTCACCACCGAACATGGAAGAGACCCAGTACTTC CASSPPNMEETQYF - TRBV18 medium-sized TRBJ2-5
TGTGCCAGCAGCTCGGGGGTAGGGGGCGGCTACACCTTC CASSSGVGGGYTF TRBD1 TRBV7-9 - TRBJ1-2
TGTGCCAGCAGGTCGTGGGGTTCCACCTACGAGCAGTACTTC CASRSWGSTYEQYF - TRBV5-6 - TRBJ2-7
TGTGCCAGCAGCTTAGCGCTAGCGCCCACTGAGGAGCAGTACTTC CASSLALAPTEEQYF - TRBV11-2 - TRBJ2-7
TGTGCCAGCAACCAGTGGGAGCGGGAGGCATCCGAGCAGTACTTC CASNQWEREASEQYF TRBD2 TRBV6-9 few TRBJ2-7
TGTGCCAGCAGCCTCGGACAGGGCCACACTGAAGCTTTCTTT CASSLGQGHTEAFF TRBD1 TRBV7-9 - TRBJ1-1
TGTGCCATCAGACCAGGAGCGGACAGTCTTAACACTGAAGCTTTCTTT CAIRPGADSLNTEAFF - TRBV10-3 - TRBJ1-1
TGTGCCAGCAGCCAAGATACAGTTTATAGCAATCAGCCCCAGCATTTT CASSQDTVYSNQPQHF - TRBV4-2 few TRBJ1-5
TGTGCCAGCAGTCCCTTTGCGGGAGCACACTCCTACGAGCAGTACTTC CASSPFAGAHSYEQYF TRBD2 TRBV27 few TRBJ2-7
TGTGCCAGCAGGGGCGGGATGTCTTACAATGAGCAGTTCTTC CASRGGMSYNEQFF - TRBV28 - TRBJ2-1
TGTGCCAGCAGCCCCCACAATGGTGAAAAACTGTTTTTT CASSPHNGEKLFF - TRBV7-2 - TRBJ1-4
TGTGCCAGCAGGGAGCTCGGGGCCTACGAGCAGTACTTC CASRELGAYEQYF - TRBV7-3 - TRBJ2-7
TGTGCCAGCAGCCCCCAGGGGAACACCGGGGAGCTGTTTTTT CASSPQGNTGELFF - TRBV5-6 medium-sized TRBJ2-2
TGTGCCAGTAGTATCGACGGGGGAGGGAACACTGAAGCTTTCTTT CASSIDGGGNTEAFF - TRBV19 large TRBJ1-1
TGCAGCGTTGATGACATGGGGGAGCAGTACTTC CSVDDMGEQYF - TRBV29-1 - TRBJ2-7
TGTGCCAGCAGCTTCTCGACCAGGAGTGACGAGCAGTACTTC CASSFSTRSDEQYF - TRBV11-2 - TRBJ2-7
TGTGCCTGGAGTTGGGGGAGGGCCGGGGAGCTGTTTTTT CAWSWGRAGELFF TRBD2 TRBV30 - TRBJ2-2
TGCGCCAGCAGCCAAGGGACTAGCGGGAGCGATGAGCAGTTCTTC CASSQGTSGSDEQFF TRBD2 TRBV4-1 - TRBJ2-1
TGTGCCAGCAGTTACCAGGGGATGGTTGTCAATGAAAAACTGTTTTTT CASSYQGMVVNEKLFF - TRBV6-5 - TRBJ1-4
TGCGCCAGCAGCATGGTCTCGGGAGTCGGAAATGAGCAGTTCTTC CASSMVSGVGNEQFF - TRBV5-1 - TRBJ2-1
TGTGCCACCAGCAGAGATAGGGCTACGAACACTGAAGCTTTCTTT CATSRDRATNTEAFF - TRBV15 medium-sized TRBJ1-1
TGCGCCAGCAGCCAAGAGGGGACTCCCCTCTACGAGCAGTACTTC CASSQEGTPLYEQYF - TRBV4-1 - TRBJ2-7
TGTGCCAGCAGCTCGACAGCGGATGGCACTGAAGCTTTCTTT CASSSTADGTEAFF - TRBV11-3 - TRBJ1-1
TGTGCCAGCAGTTTATCGCTTTGGCAGGGCCCAGAGACCCAGTACTTC CASSLSLWQGPETQYF - TRBV27 - TRBJ2-5
TGTGCCAGCTCACCACTTAACAGGGGAATTAATTCACCCCTCCACTTT CASSPLNRGINSPLHF TRBD1 TRBV18 - TRBJ1-6
TGCGCCAGCAGCTTGTCGGCGACCACTGAAGCTTTCTTT CASSLSATTEAFF - TRBV5-1 - TRBJ1-1
TGTGCCAGCAGCTTAGGTGGGGGGTTCAGCAATCAGCCCCAGCATTTT CASSLGGGFSNQPQHF - TRBV13 few TRBJ1-5
TGTGCCAGCAGCCAATTAGCGGGAGGGCCGGATACGCAGTATTTT CASSQLAGGPDTQYF TRBD2 TRBV7-1 - TRBJ2-3
TGCGCCAGCAGTCGTCGAACGCTACGCAGAAAGATCTATGGCTACACCTTC CASSRRTLRRKIYGYTF - TRBV23-1 - TRBJ1-2
TGCGCCAGCAGCCAAGATCGGGGAAATAGGGGCTACACCTTC CASSQDRGNRGYTF - TRBV4-3 - TRBJ1-2
TGCGCCAGCAGCCAAGAAAGTGGGACTAGCGGCTCCTACGAGCAGTACTTC CASSQESGTSGSYEQYF TRBD2 TRBV4-1 few TRBJ2-7
TGCGCCAGCAGCCTGACTGGACAGGGAGGATCCTACGAGCAGTACTTC CASSLTGQGGSYEQYF TRBD1 TRBV4-3 - TRBJ2-7
TGTGCCAGCAGCTTAGCCGGGACAGGGGATGGCTACACCTTC CASSLAGTGDGYTF TRBD1 TRBV7-8 - TRBJ1-2
TGCGCCAGCAGCTGGACTAGCGGGATTTCCTACGAGCAGTACTTC CASSWTSGISYEQYF TRBD2 TRBV5-1 - TRBJ2-7
TGTGCCAGCAGCCAAGGTCCAGGGAGGCTCTACGAGCAGTACTTC CASSQGPGRLYEQYF - TRBV4-2 few TRBJ2-7
TGTGCCTGGAACTTGGGGGCTGGCAAAAACATTCAGTACTTC CAWNLGAGKNIQYF - TRBV30 - TRBJ2-4
TGTGCCAGCAGCGCACAGCAGGGACAGGAGCAGTTCTTC CASSAQQGQEQFF TRBD1 TRBV7-9 few TRBJ2-1
TGTGCCAGCAGCTTCCCAGGGGAGCACTACGAGCAGTACTTC CASSFPGEHYEQYF - TRBV4-2 few TRBJ2-7
TGCGCCAGCAGCTCACTACTGAACACTGAAGCTTTCTTT CASSSLLNTEAFF - TRBV5-1 - TRBJ1-1
TGCGCCAGCAGCCTCGGGCGTGGGCTGAACACTGAAGCTTTCTTT CASSLGRGLNTEAFF - TRBV4-3 - TRBJ1-1
TGTGCCAGCATCCGAAACCCCGGAGGGCCTCAGTTCTTC CASIRNPGGPQFF - TRBV6-1 few TRBJ2-1
TGTGCCAGCAGGTCTAGCGGGGCGAACACCGGGGAGCTGTTTTTT CASRSSGANTGELFF TRBD2 TRBV5-4 - TRBJ2-2
TGTGCCAGCAGCCCGGAGCTATCTGGAGGCTCGGGCACTGAAGCTTTCTTT CASSPELSGGSGTEAFF - TRBV7-9 - TRBJ1-1
TGTGCCAGCCGCCATTGGACAGGGAGAAGGTACGAGCAGTACTTC CASRHWTGRRYEQYF TRBD1 TRBV6-1 once TRBJ2-7
TGCAGCGTTTTTTGGGCGAACACTGAAGCTTTCTTT CSVFWANTEAFF - TRBV29-1 few TRBJ1-1
TGCGCCAGCAGCCAAGCGGGGGAGACGGTTGTGGGCTACACCTTC CASSQAGETVVGYTF - TRBV4-1 few TRBJ1-2
TGCGCCAGCAGCCCCTGGGACCAGGAGACCCAGTACTTC CASSPWDQETQYF - TRBV4-3 - TRBJ2-5